The rows below give T cell receptor beta chains drawn from one sample of a study of blood T cells in healthy people across ages. MiXCR was run by TCRdb on the 5' RACE reads, yielding one entry per CDR3 protein. The sample lists approximately 1.5 million distinct CDR3 sequences; 40% to 45% were seen once. What was sequenced was blood. These receptors were obtained from a young woman in good health. The CDR3 runs from the conserved cysteine through the conserved F or W. The order of the fields is D gene, clone size, J gene, V gene, CDR3 length, CDR3 DNA, CDR3 protein. D genes are given only for firm matches. Only some rows state a clone size, as once, few, many or a class for expanded clones.

>.|.|TRBJ1-5|TRBV4-3|16
TGCGCCAGCAGCCAAGTATACAGGGCTAGCAATCAGCCCCAGCATTTT
CASSQVYRASNQPQHF
>.|.|TRBJ2-1|TRBV14|14
TGTGCCAGCAGCCAAGATGGGCCGCCCTTTGAGCAGTTCTTC
CASSQDGPPFEQFF
>.|.|TRBJ2-7|TRBV7-2|14
TGTGCCAGCAGCTTAATTAGTTCGAAGTACGAGCAGTACTTC
CASSLISSKYEQYF
>TRBD1|.|TRBJ2-7|TRBV12-3/TRBV12-4|14
TGTGCCAGCAGTTACAGACAGGGTGGCTACGAGCAGTACTTC
CASSYRQGGYEQYF
>.|.|TRBJ1-1|TRBV3-1|17
TGTGCCAGCAGCCAAGATAGGAGCGGGGGGACTGGGGCTGAAGCTTTCTTT
CASSQDRSGGTGAEAFF
>.|.|TRBJ2-1|TRBV4-1|16
TGCGCCAGCAGGGGGCAAGGGTTGCGGACCTACAATGAGCAGTTCTTC
CASRGQGLRTYNEQFF
>.|.|TRBJ2-1|TRBV7-3|17
TGTGCCAGCAGCTTACGAACTGGCCGGGGACTCTACAATGAGCAGTTCTTC
CASSLRTGRGLYNEQFF
>TRBD1|.|TRBJ2-4|TRBV3-1|15
TGTGCCAGCAACCGGGGGGACAGGGGAAAAAACATTCAGTACTTC
CASNRGDRGKNIQYF
>TRBD1|many|TRBJ2-1|TRBV5-1|17
TGCGCCAGCAGCAGGACAGGTCCCGTAAGCTCCTACAATGAGCAGTTCTTC
CASSRTGPVSSYNEQFF
>.|.|TRBJ1-1|TRBV2|15
TGTGCCAGCAGCTCGGGGGGGGCGCTTTATTCTGAAGCTTTCTTT
CASSSGGALYSEAFF
>.|few|TRBJ2-3|TRBV12-3/TRBV12-4|14
TGTGCCAGCAGTTTGGAGCGAATCACAGATACGCAGTATTTT
CASSLERITDTQYF
>.|.|TRBJ1-6|TRBV4-3|16
TGCGCCAGCAGCCAAGAGTCTTCAGGGATCAATTCACCCCTCCACTTT
CASSQESSGINSPLHF
>TRBD2|.|TRBJ2-2|TRBV5-4|17
TGTGCCAGCAGCTTGGCCGCGCGGGAGGGCCTCACCGGGGAGCTGTTTTTT
CASSLAAREGLTGELFF
>.|few|TRBJ2-1|TRBV12-3/TRBV12-4|11
TGTGCCAGCAGTTCGGTCAAGGAGCAGTTCTTC
CASSSVKEQFF
>.|.|TRBJ1-4|TRBV12-3/TRBV12-4|12
TGTGCCAGCAGTTCGGGGCGGTGTAAACTGTTTTTT
CASSSGRCKLFF
>TRBD2|.|TRBJ2-3|TRBV6-2/TRBV6-3|17
TGTGCCAGCAGTTATTCCGGACTAGCGGGAGTAAGAGATACGCAGTATTTT
CASSYSGLAGVRDTQYF
>TRBD2|.|TRBJ2-7|TRBV27|17
TGTGCCAGCAGTTTATACGTAGGACTAGCGGGCTATCACGAGCAGTACTTC
CASSLYVGLAGYHEQYF
>.|once|TRBJ1-5|TRBV20-1|16
TGCAGTGCCAACGATGGACAGCCATATAGCAATCAGCCCCAGCATTTT
CSANDGQPYSNQPQHF
>.|.|TRBJ2-3|TRBV6-2/TRBV6-3|14
TGTGCCAGCAGTAAGGACATTAGCACAGATACGCAGTATTTT
CASSKDISTDTQYF
>.|.|TRBJ1-2|TRBV7-2|14
TGTGCCAGCAGCCATAAAGGCAGTAACTATGGCTACACCTTC
CASSHKGSNYGYTF
>.|.|TRBJ2-2|TRBV18|14
TGTGCCAGCTCACCAATGGAGAACACCGGGGAGCTGTTTTTT
CASSPMENTGELFF
>TRBD2|.|TRBJ2-3|TRBV15|16
TGTGCCACCAGCAGAGGAAGACTAGCGGTAACAGATACGCAGTATTTT
CATSRGRLAVTDTQYF
>TRBD1|.|TRBJ1-5|TRBV10-3|15
TGTGCCATCAGGGCTACAGGGGACGCAAATCAGCCCCAGCATTTT
CAIRATGDANQPQHF
>.|.|TRBJ1-2|TRBV12-3/TRBV12-4|15
TGTGCCAGCAGTATTCGACGGGTAACCTTCTATGGCTACACCTTC
CASSIRRVTFYGYTF
>.|.|TRBJ1-2|TRBV29-1|15
TGCAGCGTTGGAAGTAAGGCCTACTTTAACTATGGCTACACCTTC
CSVGSKAYFNYGYTF
>TRBD1|.|TRBJ1-2|TRBV4-1|14
TGCGCCAGCAGCCGACAAACAGGGGCCGATGGCTACACCTTC
CASSRQTGADGYTF
>TRBD1|.|TRBJ1-5|TRBV28|16
TGTGCCAGCAGTTTGCCGGGACAGGGGACGTATCAGCCCCAGCATTTT
CASSLPGQGTYQPQHF